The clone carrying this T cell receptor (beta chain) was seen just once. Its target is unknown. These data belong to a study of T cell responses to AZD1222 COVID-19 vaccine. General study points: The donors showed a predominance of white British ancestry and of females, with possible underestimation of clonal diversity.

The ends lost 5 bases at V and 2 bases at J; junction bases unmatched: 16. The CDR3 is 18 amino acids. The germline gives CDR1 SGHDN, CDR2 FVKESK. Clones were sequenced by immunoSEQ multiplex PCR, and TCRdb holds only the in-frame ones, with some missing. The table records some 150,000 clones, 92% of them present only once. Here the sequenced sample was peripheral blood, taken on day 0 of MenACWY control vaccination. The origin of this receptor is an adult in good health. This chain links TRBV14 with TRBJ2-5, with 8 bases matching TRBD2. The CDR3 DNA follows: TGTGCCAGCAGCTTCGCCGAAGGGAAGGCGGGGGGACAAGAGACCCAGTACTTC. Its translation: CASSFAEGKAGGQETQYF.